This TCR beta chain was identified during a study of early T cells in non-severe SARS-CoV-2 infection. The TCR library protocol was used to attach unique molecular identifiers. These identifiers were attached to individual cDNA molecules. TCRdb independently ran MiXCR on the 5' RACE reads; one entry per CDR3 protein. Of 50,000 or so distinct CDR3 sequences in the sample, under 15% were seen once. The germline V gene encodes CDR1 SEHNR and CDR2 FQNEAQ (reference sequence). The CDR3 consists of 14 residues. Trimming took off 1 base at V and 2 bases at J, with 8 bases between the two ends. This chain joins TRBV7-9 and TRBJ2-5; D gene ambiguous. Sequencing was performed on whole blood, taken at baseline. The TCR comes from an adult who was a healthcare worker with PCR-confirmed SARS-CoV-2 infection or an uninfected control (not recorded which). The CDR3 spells CASSLVWQQETQYF. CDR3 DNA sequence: TGTGCCAGCAGCTTAGTATGGCAGCAAGAGACCCAGTACTTC.